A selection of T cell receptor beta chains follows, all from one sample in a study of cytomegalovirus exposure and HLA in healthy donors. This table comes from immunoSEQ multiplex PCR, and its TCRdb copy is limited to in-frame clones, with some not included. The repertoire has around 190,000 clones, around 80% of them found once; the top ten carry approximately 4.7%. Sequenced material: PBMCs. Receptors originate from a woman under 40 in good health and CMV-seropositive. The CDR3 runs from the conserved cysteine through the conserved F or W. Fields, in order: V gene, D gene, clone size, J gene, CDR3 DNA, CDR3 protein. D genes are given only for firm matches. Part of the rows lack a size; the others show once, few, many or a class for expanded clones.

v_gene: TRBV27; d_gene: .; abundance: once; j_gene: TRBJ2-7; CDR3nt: TGTGCCAGCAGTTTATCTTATAGGACTCCCGAGCAGTACTTC; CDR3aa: CASSLSYRTPEQYF
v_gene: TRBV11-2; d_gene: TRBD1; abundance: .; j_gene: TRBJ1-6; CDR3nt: TGTGCCAGCAGCCGACAGGGACCCTCCTATAATTCACCCCTCCACTTT; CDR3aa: CASSRQGPSYNSPLHF
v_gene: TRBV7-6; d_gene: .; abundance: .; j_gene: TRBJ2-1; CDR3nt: TGTGCCAGCAGCGACGGGATAGTAGCGGCTGAGCAGTTCTTC; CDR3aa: CASSDGIVAAEQFF
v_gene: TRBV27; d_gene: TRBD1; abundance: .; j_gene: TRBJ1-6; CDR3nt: TGTGCCAGCAGTTCCGGGACAGGCAGCTCCTATAATTCACCCCTCCACTTT; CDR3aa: CASSSGTGSSYNSPLHF
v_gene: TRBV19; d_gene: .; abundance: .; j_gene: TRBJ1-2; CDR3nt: TGTGCCAGTAGTATGGGATCGGGGGTTGGCTATGGCTACACCTTC; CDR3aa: CASSMGSGVGYGYTF
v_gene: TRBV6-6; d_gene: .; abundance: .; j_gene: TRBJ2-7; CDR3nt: TGTGCCAGCACCCGAACAGGTTCCTACGAGCAGTACTTC; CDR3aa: CASTRTGSYEQYF
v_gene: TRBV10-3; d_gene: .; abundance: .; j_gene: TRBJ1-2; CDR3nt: TGTGCCATCAGTGAGTCGACCGGGAACTATGGCTACACCTTC; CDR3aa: CAISESTGNYGYTF
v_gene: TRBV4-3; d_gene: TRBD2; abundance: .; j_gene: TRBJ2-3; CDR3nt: TGCGCCAGCAGGGCCCGACCTAGCGGTAACACAGATACGCAGTATTTT; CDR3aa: CASRARPSGNTDTQYF
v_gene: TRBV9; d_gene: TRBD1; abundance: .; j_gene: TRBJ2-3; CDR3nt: TGTGCCAGCAGCGCCTCCCAGACCCGACAGGGGGCCACAGATACGCAGTATTTT; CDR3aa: CASSASQTRQGATDTQYF
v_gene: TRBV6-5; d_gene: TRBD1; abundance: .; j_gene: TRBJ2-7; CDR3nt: TGTGCCAGCAGAGAGGACAGGGCCTCCTACGAGCAGTACTTC; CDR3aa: CASREDRASYEQYF
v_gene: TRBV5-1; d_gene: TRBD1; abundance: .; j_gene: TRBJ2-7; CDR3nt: TGCGCCAGCAGCATCGGGACAGGGGACTACGAGCAGTACTTC; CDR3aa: CASSIGTGDYEQYF
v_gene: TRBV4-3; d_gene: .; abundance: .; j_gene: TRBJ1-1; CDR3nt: TGCGCCAGCAGCCAAGATCCCAGGGAACACACTGAAGCTTTCTTT; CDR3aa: CASSQDPREHTEAFF
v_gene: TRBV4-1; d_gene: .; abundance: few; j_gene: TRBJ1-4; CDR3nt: TGCGCCAGCAGCCAAGGGGGCACTGCAACTAATGAAAAACTGTTTTTT; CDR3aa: CASSQGGTATNEKLFF
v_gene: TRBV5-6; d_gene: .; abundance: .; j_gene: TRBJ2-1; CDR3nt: TGTGCCAGCACCGGGGTCCAAAGCTCCTACAATGAGCAGTTCTTC; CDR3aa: CASTGVQSSYNEQFF
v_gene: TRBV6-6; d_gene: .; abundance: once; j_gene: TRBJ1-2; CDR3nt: TGTGCCAGCAGTTATCAGGATTTAAATTATGGCTACACCTTC; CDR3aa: CASSYQDLNYGYTF
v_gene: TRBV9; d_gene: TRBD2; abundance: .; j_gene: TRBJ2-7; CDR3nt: TGTGCCAGCAGCGGTAGCGGGAGTTTCTACGAGCAGTACTTC; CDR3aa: CASSGSGSFYEQYF
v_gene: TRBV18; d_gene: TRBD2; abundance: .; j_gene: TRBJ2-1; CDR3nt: TGTGCCAGCTCACCTAACGGACGCGGGGGGGACAATGAGCAGTTCTTC; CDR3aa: CASSPNGRGGDNEQFF
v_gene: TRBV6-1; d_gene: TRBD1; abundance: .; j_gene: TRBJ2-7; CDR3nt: TGTGCCAGCAGTGGCAATCCGGGACAGGTAAACTACGAGCAGTACTTC; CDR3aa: CASSGNPGQVNYEQYF
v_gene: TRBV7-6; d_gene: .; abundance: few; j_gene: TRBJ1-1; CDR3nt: TGTGCCAGCAGCTTGGGGCGAGGGGGCACTGAAGCTTTCTTT; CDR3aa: CASSLGRGGTEAFF
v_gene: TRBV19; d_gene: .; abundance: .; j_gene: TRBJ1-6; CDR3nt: TGTGCCAGACCGACAGTAAATAATTCACCCCTCCACTTT; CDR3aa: CARPTVNNSPLHF
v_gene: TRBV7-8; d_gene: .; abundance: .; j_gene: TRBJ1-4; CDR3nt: TGTGCCAGCAGCTTATCACGAGCAACTAATGAAAAACTGTTTTTT; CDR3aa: CASSLSRATNEKLFF
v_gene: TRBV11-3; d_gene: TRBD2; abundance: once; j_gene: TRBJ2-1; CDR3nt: TGTGCCAGCAGCTTGTTCAGCGGGAGTAATGAGCAGTTCTTC; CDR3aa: CASSLFSGSNEQFF
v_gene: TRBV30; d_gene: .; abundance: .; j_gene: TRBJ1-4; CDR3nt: TGTGCCTGGAACCAGGGGACAACTAATGAAAAACTGTTTTTT; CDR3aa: CAWNQGTTNEKLFF
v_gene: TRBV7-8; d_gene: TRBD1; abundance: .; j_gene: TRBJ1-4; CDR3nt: TGTGCCAGCAGCTCAGACAGGGCAAATGAAAAACTGTTTTTT; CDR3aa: CASSSDRANEKLFF
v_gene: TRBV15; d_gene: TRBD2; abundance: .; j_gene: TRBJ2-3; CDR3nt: TGTGCCACCAGCACCTACCGGGAGGGGACAGATACGCAGTATTTT; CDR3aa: CATSTYREGTDTQYF
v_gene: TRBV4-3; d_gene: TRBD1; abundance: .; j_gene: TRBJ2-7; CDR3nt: TGCGCCAGCAGCCAGGACAGGGGCAACTCCTACGAGCAGTACTTC; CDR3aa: CASSQDRGNSYEQYF
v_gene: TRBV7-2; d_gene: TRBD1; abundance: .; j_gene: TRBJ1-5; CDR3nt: TGTGCCAGCAGCCTTACAGGGGTGGATCAGCCCCAGCATTTT; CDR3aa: CASSLTGVDQPQHF
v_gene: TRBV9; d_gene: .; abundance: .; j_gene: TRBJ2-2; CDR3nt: TGTGCCAGCAGCGTAAGCCTAGCGTTCCCCGGGGAGCTGTTTTTT; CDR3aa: CASSVSLAFPGELFF
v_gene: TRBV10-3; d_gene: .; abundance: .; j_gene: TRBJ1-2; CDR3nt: TGTGCCATCATGGGGCAGCTTAACTATGGCTACACCTTC; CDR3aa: CAIMGQLNYGYTF
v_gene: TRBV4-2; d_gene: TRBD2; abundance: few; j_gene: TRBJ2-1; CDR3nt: TGTGCCAGCAGCCCTGACGGGAGGGTAGTCAATGAGCAGTTCTTC; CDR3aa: CASSPDGRVVNEQFF
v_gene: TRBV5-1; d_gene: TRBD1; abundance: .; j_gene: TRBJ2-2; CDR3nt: TGCGCCAGCAGCTGGACAGGCGGGAACACCGGGGAGCTGTTTTTT; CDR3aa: CASSWTGGNTGELFF
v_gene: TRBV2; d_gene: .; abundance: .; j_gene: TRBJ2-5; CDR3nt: TGTGCCAGCGCCCCAACGAGGGAGACCCAGTACTTC; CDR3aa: CASAPTRETQYF
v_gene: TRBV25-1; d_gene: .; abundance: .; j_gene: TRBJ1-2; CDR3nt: TGTGCCAGCATGTTGGGGGCTAATGGCTACACCTTC; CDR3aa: CASMLGANGYTF
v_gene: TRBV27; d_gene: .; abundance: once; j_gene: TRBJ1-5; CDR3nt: TGTGCCAGCAGTTGGGGGCAAGGCAATCAGCCCCAGCATTTT; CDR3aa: CASSWGQGNQPQHF
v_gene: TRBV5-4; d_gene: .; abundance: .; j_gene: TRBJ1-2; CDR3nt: TGTGCCAGCAGCGGTGCGGGGGGTAGTGGCTACACCTTC; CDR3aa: CASSGAGGSGYTF
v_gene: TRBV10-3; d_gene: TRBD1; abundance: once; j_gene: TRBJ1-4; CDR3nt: TGTGCCATCAACAGTGGACAGGGGGCTAATGAAAAACTGTTTTTT; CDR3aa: CAINSGQGANEKLFF
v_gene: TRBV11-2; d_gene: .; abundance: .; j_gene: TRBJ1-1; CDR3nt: TGTGCCAGCAGCTCTCGTTTTGGGGGGGCGAACACTGAAGCTTTCTTT; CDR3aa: CASSSRFGGANTEAFF
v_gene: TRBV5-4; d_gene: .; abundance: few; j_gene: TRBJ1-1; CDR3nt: TGTGCCAGCGGGGGGGGAGGGAACACTGAAGCTTTCTTT; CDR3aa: CASGGGGNTEAFF
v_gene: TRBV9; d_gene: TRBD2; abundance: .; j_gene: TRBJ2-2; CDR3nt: TGTGCCAGCAGCGTAGACCTAGCGGGAGGGCCCATTACCGGGGAGCTGTTTTTT; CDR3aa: CASSVDLAGGPITGELFF
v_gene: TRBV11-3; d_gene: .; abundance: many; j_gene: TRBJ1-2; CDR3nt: TGTGCCAGCAGCTTAGACGGGACACAATTCTATGGCTACACCTTC; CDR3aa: CASSLDGTQFYGYTF
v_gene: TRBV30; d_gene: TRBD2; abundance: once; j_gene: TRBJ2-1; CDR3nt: TGTGCCTGGAGACTAGCGGGATACAATGAGCAGTTCTTC; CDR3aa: CAWRLAGYNEQFF
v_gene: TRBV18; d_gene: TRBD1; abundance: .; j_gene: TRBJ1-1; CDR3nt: TGTGCCAGCTCGGATACAGGGGACATGAACACTGAAGCTTTCTTT; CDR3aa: CASSDTGDMNTEAFF
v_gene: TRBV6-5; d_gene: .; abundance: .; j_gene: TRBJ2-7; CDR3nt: TGTGCCAGCAGCCAACAGACTAGGAGAGAGCAGTACTTC; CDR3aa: CASSQQTRREQYF
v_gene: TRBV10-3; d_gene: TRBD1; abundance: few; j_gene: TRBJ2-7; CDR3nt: TGTGCCATCAGTAATCCCGGGACAGCAGTCTCCTACGAGCAGTACTTC; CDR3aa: CAISNPGTAVSYEQYF
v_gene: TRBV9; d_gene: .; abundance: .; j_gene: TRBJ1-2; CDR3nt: TGTGCCAGCAGCCCACAGGGAGGGGGCTACACCTTC; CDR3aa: CASSPQGGGYTF
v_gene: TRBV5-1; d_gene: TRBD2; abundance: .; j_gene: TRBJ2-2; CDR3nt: TGCGCCAGCAGCTCCGCGGGACTAGCGGGAACCGGGGAGCTGTTTTTT; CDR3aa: CASSSAGLAGTGELFF
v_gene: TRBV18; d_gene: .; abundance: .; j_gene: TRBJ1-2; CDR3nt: TGTGCCAGCTCCCAGTCAGGGGCATATGGCTACACCTTC; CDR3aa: CASSQSGAYGYTF
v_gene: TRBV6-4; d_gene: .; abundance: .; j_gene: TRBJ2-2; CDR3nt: TGTGCCAGCAGTGACAACGGGGGCACCGGGGAGCTGTTTTTT; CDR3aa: CASSDNGGTGELFF
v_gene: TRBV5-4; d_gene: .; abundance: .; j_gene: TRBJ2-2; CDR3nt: TGTGCCAGCAGCCAACTAGGCACCGGGGAGCTGTTTTTT; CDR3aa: CASSQLGTGELFF
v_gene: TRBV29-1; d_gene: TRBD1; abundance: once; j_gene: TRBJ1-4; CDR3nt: TGCAGCGTTGAACCGTTGGGACAGGGCTTTGGGGAAAAACTGTTTTTT; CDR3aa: CSVEPLGQGFGEKLFF
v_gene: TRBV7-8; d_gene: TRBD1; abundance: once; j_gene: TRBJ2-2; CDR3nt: TGTGCCAGCAGCTATGACAGGGGTGGCACCGGGGAGCTGTTTTTT; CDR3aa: CASSYDRGGTGELFF
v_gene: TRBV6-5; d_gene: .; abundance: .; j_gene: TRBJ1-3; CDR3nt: TGTGCCAGCAGTTTCGGAGGGGTAATCTCTGGAAACACCATATATTTT; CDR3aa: CASSFGGVISGNTIYF
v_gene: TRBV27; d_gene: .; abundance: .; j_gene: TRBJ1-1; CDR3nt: TGTGCCAGCAGTTTATACCGAGGGACTGAAGCTTTCTTT; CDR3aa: CASSLYRGTEAFF
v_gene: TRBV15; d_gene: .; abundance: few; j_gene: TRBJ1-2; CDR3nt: TGTGCCACCAGCAAGGCAGGGTTTGTCTATGGCTACACCTTC; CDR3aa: CATSKAGFVYGYTF
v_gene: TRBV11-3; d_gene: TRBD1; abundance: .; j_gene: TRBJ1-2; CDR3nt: TGTGCCAGCAGCTCCCTTGGGGCAGGGGGCGGCTATGGCTACACCTTC; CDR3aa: CASSSLGAGGGYGYTF
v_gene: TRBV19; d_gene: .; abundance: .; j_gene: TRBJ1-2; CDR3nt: TGTGCCAGTAGTATGGGTGGACAGAGCTATGGCTACACCTTC; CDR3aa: CASSMGGQSYGYTF
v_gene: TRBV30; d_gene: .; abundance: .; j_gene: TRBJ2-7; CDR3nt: TGTGCCTGGACGCCCCCGGCTAGATACGAGCAGTACTTC; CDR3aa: CAWTPPARYEQYF
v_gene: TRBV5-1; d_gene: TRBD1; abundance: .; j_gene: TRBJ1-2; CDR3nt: TGCGCCAGCAGCTGGGGGGGACAGGCCTCCTATGGCTACACCTTC; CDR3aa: CASSWGGQASYGYTF
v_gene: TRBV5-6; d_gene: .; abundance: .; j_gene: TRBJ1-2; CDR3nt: TGTGCCAGCAGGTTCTCTGAGGGTGGGTATGGCTACACCTTC; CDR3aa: CASRFSEGGYGYTF